This TCR beta chain was recovered during a study of cytomegalovirus exposure and HLA in healthy donors. Study overall: From HLA-typed donors, an early data release held some 91 million unique TCRs.

In regard to this clone: Its specificity is not known.

The PCR used 60 Vbeta and 13 Jbeta primers. The protocol was immunoSEQ multiplex PCR, while the TCRdb copy is restricted to in-frame clones and leaves out a portion. The repertoire holds about 270,000 clones, with roughly 70% as singletons. This CDR3 is 16 amino acids long. CDR1 and CDR2 from the germline V gene are SGHDT and YYEEEE. V was clipped by 4 bases and J by 1 base, with 14 bases between them. Study-level findings and limits: Rare TCR sequences dominated, though some public TCRs recurred in many donors.

The sequence derives from a female donor in good health and CMV-seronegative. This chain uses TRBV5-6 with TRBJ2-2, with D uncertain. The sequenced material came from PBMCs. The CDR3 nucleotides are TGTGCCAGCAGCCTACACAGATGGCGGAACACCGGGGAGCTGTTTTTT. Its protein is CASSLHRWRNTGELFF.